This paragraph covers one T cell receptor (beta chain) sequence. It has no known antigen specificity. No per-base quality is available; no much larger clone lies one base away. Flow cytometry had shown CD8+CD57+ cell expansion in the patients selected for sequencing. Severe acquired aplastic anemia was diagnosed in all patients according to International Study of Aplastic Anemia and Agranulocytosis and Camitta criteria. No patient had received any therapy when blood was sampled. In the study, sorted CD4+ and CD8+ blood T cells from patients with severe aplastic anemia and from healthy subjects underwent deep sequencing of TCR repertoires. Patients were enrolled under clinicaltrials.gov protocols 00001620, 01623167, 00001397, 00071045, 00081523 and 00961064 in the USA. Ficoll-Paque density gradient centrifugation was used to isolate peripheral blood mononuclear cells. Before DNA was extracted, CD4+ and CD8+ T cells were sorted using either FACS or magnetic beads.

These data are taken from a study of CD8+CD57+ T cells in acquired aplastic anemia (dated by TCRdb to 2017 to 2018). A note on the overall study: A mean of around 3 ug of DNA, ranging from 0.2 to 27.4 ug, was extracted from sorted CD4+ and CD8+ cells. CD8+CD57+ expansion was defined as a frequency above the mean frequency observed in healthy subjects. The study at large found these results: Patients and healthy controls showed no significant difference in CD8+ Simpson's diversity (P=0.060). Approximately 27 CD8+ CDR3 sequences were found in both patients and controls but appeared to be highly expressed in patients and within the immunodominant clones of the patients.

Genomic DNA was used as template for profiling of TCR beta VDJ combinations and CDR3 sequences. TCR repertoire sequencing was run on an Illumina HiSeq 2000. The study's own analysis went as follows. Repertoires were assessed using TRBV/TRBJ rearrangement plots, CDR3 size and DJ length profiles, and Simpson's diversity index. The immunodominant clone was defined as the most abundant DNA sequence in deep sequencing data. CDR3 amino acid sequences were screened for sharing across subjects and compared with published repertoires and the VDJdb database. Starting from the raw public reads, TCRdb applied fastp trimming at Q25, assembled clones with MiXCR and retained in-frame beta chains. Each CDR3 protein appears once, grouped with its most common genes and DNA. None of the V and J calls come from the authors' own analysis; TCRdb made them. Across this sample there are hundreds of thousands of distinct CDR3 sequences, with more than 25% seen only once. Roughly 0.89% of the sample comes from the top ten.

CDR1 LNHDA and CDR2 SQIVND were looked up in the germline V gene (reference sequence). The V and J ends are trimmed by 6 bases and 6 bases, leaving 20 bases between them. The CDR3 goes from the cysteine to the phenylalanine over 15 residues. Left in the record is the CDR3 DNA by itself, 45 bases read in frame from the first base. This chain joins TRBV19 to TRBJ1-2, with the D gene not clear enough to name. Sequencing was performed on sorted CD4+, CD8+, or CD8+CD57+ T cells (not recorded which) from PBMCs. This receptor was taken from a human donor with aplastic anemia. The sequenced DNA: TGTGCCAGTAGCGTTCGTACGCCCCGAGTGGATGGCTACACCTTC. It translates to CASSVRTPRVDGYTF.